This T cell receptor (beta chain) derives from a study of cytomegalovirus exposure and HLA in healthy donors. The study ran its PCR with 60 Vbeta and 13 Jbeta primers. Measured with immunoSEQ multiplex PCR; TCRdb has only the in-frame clones, and not every one. The data contain about 170,000 clones, 85% of them singletons. On this clone: The antigen is unknown.

Healthy bone marrow donors formed the donor group. The CDR3 consists of 19 residues. Germline V CDR1 and CDR2: SNHLY, FYNNEI. J was trimmed by 0 bases and V by 6 bases; bases with no gene match: 16. Study-wide findings and caveats: Among CMV-associated TCR beta chains, most appeared HLA-restricted in a later analysis. Later analysis associated a missense DCLRE1C variant with TCR beta V- and J-gene trimming.

This clonotype was sampled from a boy between 2 and 10 years old in good health and CMV-seronegative. Sequenced input: PBMCs. The chain couples TRBV2 to TRBJ1-5; TRBD1 agrees at 8 bases. DNA of the CDR3: TGTGCCAGCAGCGCGCTTTTAGGACAGGGCTTTTATAGCAATCAGCCCCAGCATTTT. This gives the protein CASSALLGQGFYSNQPQHF. The complete variable domain, with remaining parts taken from reference TRBV2 and TRBJ1-5, reads EPEVTQTPSHQVTQMGQEVILRCVPISNHLYFYWYRQILGQKVEFLVSFYNNEISEKSEIFDDQFSVERPDGSNFTLKIRSTKLEDSAMYFCASSALLGQGFYSNQPQHFGDGTRLSIL.